One T cell receptor beta chain is described in this entry. This clonotype was observed at least ten times. Its antigen is unknown. The input lacks base qualities; no much larger clone sits a single base away. Trimming accounts for 0 bases at V and 4 bases at J, while the number of junction bases matched to no gene is 7. The cysteine opens and the phenylalanine closes a CDR3 of 16 amino acids. CDR3 DNA only is kept here, 48 bases in frame from base 1. CDR1 and CDR2 (SGDLS, YYNGEE) derive from the germline V gene. The data are from a study of spatial heterogeneity in lung cancer (dated by TCRdb to the late 2010s). Study-level background: Beta-chain transcripts were consistently detected in greater numbers than alpha-chain transcripts, which likely reflects a higher abundance of beta-chain transcripts. In the raw uncorrected reads, each unique combination of TCR and UMI appeared more than ten times on average. TCR alpha and beta repertoires were quantitatively compared across multiple tumor regions, matched nontumor lung and blood in non-small cell lung cancer. The study linked features of the TCR repertoire to counts of nonsynonymous mutations, which were determined by whole-exome sequencing of tumor tissue. At surgery, both alpha and beta chains were TCR-sequenced in some 220 tumor regions, about 61 matched nontumor lung samples and 50 to 60 PBMC samples.

The receptor library was made with 5' RACE. Instrument on record: NextSeq 500. In the TCR library protocol, a unique molecular identifier was attached to each TCR cDNA molecule so that PCR and sequencing errors could be corrected. On the study's bioinformatics: Decombinator tools were used for TCR identification, UMI-based error correction and CDR3 extraction. TCRs above a frequency of 2 per 1,000, corresponding to the top 1% of the tumor frequency distribution, were defined as expanded. Rényi diversity was computed with the R vegan package after subsampling each repertoire 100 times to 5,000 TCRs. CDR3 similarity networks were built from amino acid triplet string-kernel similarity, with CDR3s being connected when pairwise similarity was above 0.82. The public reads were reprocessed in TCRdb via fastp at Q25 and MiXCR, keeping in-frame beta chains. Each record represents a unique CDR3 protein, reported with the most common genes and DNA among its rows. What appears here as the V and J calls and clone size reflects TCRdb's work, not the paper's. The sample table contains 20,000 to 25,000 distinct CDR3 sequences; only one count was recorded for about 3.3% of them. 29% of the sample belongs to the ten largest clones.

Points the paper makes about the study in general: Ubiquitous expanded tumor TCRs were detected in blood more often at tumor resection than at routine follow-up. Additional single-cell paired TCR alpha and beta sequencing was considered necessary to confirm, at a functional level, the hypothesis that regional TCRs recognize regional mutations.

Reading the label with the study, this specimen's time point is: sample taken at primary tumor resection. The donors were 70 or so patients from the lung TRACERx cohort who had early-stage, untreated non-small cell lung cancer. Whole RNA extracted from tumor and nontumor lung tissue, or from cryopreserved PBMC samples, was used for TCR sequencing without cell sorting. Patients were selected for TCR sequencing only if sufficient RNA was available from at least two tumor regions. The specimen comprised PBMCs, sampled at surgery. The TCR sequence derives from a female donor with early-stage non-small cell lung cancer. This receptor chain uses TRBV9 and TRBJ2-3; 8 central nucleotides agree with TRBD2. CDR3 sequence: CASSVAGTSYPDTQYF. The nucleotide sequence is given as TGTGCCAGCAGCGTAGCCGGGACTAGTTACCCAGATACGCAGTATTTT.